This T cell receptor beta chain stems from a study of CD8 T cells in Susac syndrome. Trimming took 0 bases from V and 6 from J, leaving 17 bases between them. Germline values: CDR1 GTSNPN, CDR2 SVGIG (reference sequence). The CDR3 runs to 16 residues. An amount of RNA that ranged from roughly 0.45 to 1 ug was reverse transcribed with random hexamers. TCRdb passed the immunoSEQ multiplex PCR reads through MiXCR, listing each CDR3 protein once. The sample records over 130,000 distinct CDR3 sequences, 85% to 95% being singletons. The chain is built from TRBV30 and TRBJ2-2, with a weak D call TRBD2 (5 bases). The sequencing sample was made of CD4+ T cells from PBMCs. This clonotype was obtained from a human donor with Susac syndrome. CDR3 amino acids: CAWSVFGNLGPGELFF. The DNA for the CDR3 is TGTGCCTGGAGTGTATTCGGGAATCTAGGCCCCGGGGAGCTGTTTTTT.